These 10 T cell receptor beta chains share one sample of origin, sequenced in a study of cytomegalovirus exposure and HLA in healthy donors. Primers for the PCR totalled 60 Vbeta and 13 Jbeta. Assay: immunoSEQ multiplex PCR; the TCRdb copy retains only in-frame clones and omits some. The data show 150,000 to 200,000 clones, about four fifths seen once. What was sequenced was PBMCs. The receptors were gathered from a woman aged 40-49 years in good health and CMV-seronegative.

J is TRBJ1-2 and V is TRBV18; D is unresolved. The CDR3 extends over 16 amino acids. Germline CDR1 reads KGHSH; CDR2 reads LQKENI. The V gene lost 3 bases and the J gene lost 4 bases, with 18 bases spanning the gap. In DNA, the CDR3 is TGTGCCAGCTCACCCGGACTCTCCTTTGACCCCTATGGCTACACCTTC. Amino acids: CASSPGLSFDPYGYTF.

The chain combines TRBV4-1 with TRBJ2-7, with D perhaps matching TRBD1 (6 bases). V gave up 3 bases and J gave up 4 bases, with 16 bases separating them. Looked up from germline, CDR1 is MGHRA and CDR2 is YSYEKL. The CDR3 covers 15 residues. In DNA form, the CDR3 reads TGCGCCAGCAGCCAGGGCAGGGGACCCCTTTACGAGCAGTACGTC. Its protein is CASSQGRGPLYEQYV.

The chain is built from TRBV19 and TRBJ2-2, with 12 bases lining up with TRBD2. Germline V CDR1 and CDR2: LNHDA, SQIVND (reference sequence). The CDR3 contains 16 residues. The junction had 9 bases not matched to a gene; V was cut back by 6 bases and J by 7 bases. The CDR3 here is CASRASGRAGGGELFF. CDR3 sequence (DNA): TGTGCCAGTAGGGCTAGCGGGAGGGCCGGTGGCGGGGAGCTGTTTTTT. The whole variable domain, remainder taken from reference TRBV19 and TRBJ2-2, is DGGITQSPKYLFRKEGQNVTLSCEQNLNHDAMYWYRQDPGQGLRLIYYSQIVNDFQKGDIAEGYSVSREKKESFPLTVTSAQKNPTAFYLCASRASGRAGGGELFFGEGSRLTVL.

The rearrangement uses TRBV9 and TRBJ2-1; possibly TRBD2 for D (5 bases). The CDR3 sequence is 15 residues long. Per the germline V gene, CDR1 is SGDLS and CDR2 is YYNGEE. Trimming stripped 2 bases from V and 3 bases from J, with 12 bases between. CDR3 DNA: TGTGCCAGCAGCGTGGGTATAGCGCACTACAATGAGCAGTTCTTC. It is translated as CASSVGIAHYNEQFF.

The rearrangement joins TRBV6-5 to TRBJ1-2; maybe TRBD1 (6 bases). CDR1 is MNHEY, CDR2 SVGAGI, per germline. Trimming removed 7 bases from V and 4 bases from J, with 19 bases in between. The CDR3 contains 15 residues. For the CDR3, the DNA is TGTGCCAGCACTCTGCGTCGGGGGGGGGCCTATGGCTACACCTTC. It codes for CASTLRRGGAYGYTF.

This clone was counted only a few times. The rearrangement links TRBV11-3 to TRBJ2-2, with 11 bases lining up with TRBD1. J gave up 3 bases and V 2 bases, and 11 bases lay outside the gene matches. The CDR3 totals 19 residues. Germline lookup yields CDR1 SGHNT and CDR2 YENEEA. The CDR3 reads CASSLPPSGTGGHTGELFF. CDR3 sequence (DNA): TGTGCCAGCAGCTTACCCCCGTCAGGGACAGGGGGACACACCGGGGAGCTGTTTTTT.

This chain joins TRBV18 and TRBJ2-5; 8 bases line up with TRBD2. This CDR3 has 17 residues. The germline V gene has CDR1 KGHSH and CDR2 LQKENI. V dropped 2 bases and J dropped 1; count of bases not matched to a gene: 9. Here the CDR3 DNA reads TGTGCCAGCTCACCAATCGGGGTACTAGCGGCCCAAGAGACCCAGTACTTC. Residues: CASSPIGVLAAQETQYF.

Comments on this clone: Because it lacks the conserved phenylalanine or tryptophan at the end, this CDR3 is likely a read error. This chain uses TRBV5-1 with TRBJ1-1, with 7 bases aligning to TRBD1. This CDR3 region has 15 residues. Trimming took 5 bases from V and 1 from J; bases not matched to a gene: 8. CDR1 and CDR2 from the germline V gene are SGHRS and YFSETQ. CDR3 nucleotides: TGCGCCAGCAGACCTCTAAGGGGGCAGAACACTGAAGCTTTCTCT. Its translation is CASRPLRGQNTEAFS.

The chain joins TRBV11-3 to TRBJ2-1; TRBD2 aligns across 11 bases. V dropped 9 bases and J dropped 7; count of bases not matched to a gene: 11. This CDR3 is built from 15 residues. Germline V CDR1 and CDR2: SGHNT, YENEEA. CDR3 loop: CARRNLAGGGNEQFF. CDR3 in DNA: TGTGCCAGACGAAATTTAGCGGGAGGGGGTAATGAGCAGTTCTTC.

V and J are TRBV7-7 and TRBJ2-1; 7 bases line up with TRBD2. Germline V gene lookup returns CDR1 SSHAT and CDR2 FNYEAQ (reference sequence). There are 13 residues in the CDR3. Trimming took 6 bases from V and 6 from J; bases not matched to a gene: 5. CDR3 nucleotides: TGTGCCAGCAGGCCGACTAGCTCCAATGAGCAGTTCTTC. It specifies CASRPTSSNEQFF.